This is a list of T cell receptor beta chains from one sample in a study of T-cell memory formation after mild COVID-19. TCRdb called the 5' RACE reads again in MiXCR, with one record for every CDR3 protein. The sample holds 150,000 to 200,000 distinct CDR3 sequences, 9.5% to 13% seen once. The sample consisted of PBMCs or a T cell subset sorted from them (not recorded which). The source is a man between 18 and 35 years old who had mild COVID-19 (a few samples of this study predate the infection). Cell type and time point are not known. CDR3s include the opening cysteine and the closing phenylalanine or tryptophan. Each record gives: V gene, CDR3 length, J gene, D gene, clone size, CDR3 DNA, CDR3 protein. The D gene is left open where the match is weak. Clone size is stated in some rows and not others, as once, few, many or a class when expanded.

TRBV20-1,12,TRBJ1-1,-,-,TGCAGCCCCCCCGGCGGGAACACTGAAGCTTTCTTT,CSPPGGNTEAFF
TRBV7-6,19,TRBJ2-5,TRBD2,many,TGTGCCAGCAGCGCAGCCGGGACTAGCGGGGGAACCTCACAAGAGACCCAGTACTTC,CASSAAGTSGGTSQETQYF
TRBV7-2,13,TRBJ2-1,-,many,TGTGCCAGCAGCCAAAGTAGGGACGGTGAGCAGTTCTTC,CASSQSRDGEQFF
TRBV4-2,15,TRBJ1-2,-,many,TGTGCCAGCAGCCGGGGCTCTCCCTCTAACTATGGCTACACCTTC,CASSRGSPSNYGYTF
TRBV28,17,TRBJ2-5,TRBD2,-,TGTGCCAGCAGTCCCGGGGTAGCGGGGGGCTTGCAAGAGACCCAGTACTTC,CASSPGVAGGLQETQYF
TRBV4-3,16,TRBJ2-3,-,many,TGCGCCAGCAGCCGGCGGGCAGCCTCAGGCACAGATACGCAGTATTTT,CASSRRAASGTDTQYF
TRBV18,12,TRBJ1-3,-,-,TGTGCCAGCGCGGCGGAAGGAAACACCATATATTTT,CASAAEGNTIYF
TRBV12-3/TRBV12-4,12,TRBJ2-7,-,many,TGTGCCAGCAGTTTAGAGAGGGGCAAGCAGTACTTC,CASSLERGKQYF
TRBV5-1,15,TRBJ2-1,-,few,TGCGCCAGCAGCTTCTCCAGGGAGTCCTACAATGAGCAGTTCTTC,CASSFSRESYNEQFF
TRBV3-1,15,TRBJ2-1,-,few,TGTGCCAGCAGCCAAGATGTGAACTCCTACAATGAGCAGTTCTTC,CASSQDVNSYNEQFF
TRBV11-2,16,TRBJ1-6,-,few,TGTGCCAGCAGCAGCAACAGAGGAGCACTAAATTCACCCCTCCACTTT,CASSSNRGALNSPLHF
TRBV29-1,14,TRBJ2-5,-,-,TGCAGCACCCAGGGACGGGGAAGTTTTGGGACCCAGTACTTC,CSTQGRGSFGTQYF
TRBV20-1,16,TRBJ1-1,-,-,TGCAGTGCTGAAGACCCGAGGGGCGTGGGGAACACTGAAGCTTTCTTT,CSAEDPRGVGNTEAFF
TRBV20-1,17,TRBJ2-3,TRBD2,many,TGCAGTGCTACGACTAGCGGGGGGAAAAGTGGCACAGATACGCAGTATTTT,CSATTSGGKSGTDTQYF
TRBV7-9,12,TRBJ2-4,-,few,TGTGCCAGCAGTCATCAGGTTGACATTCAGTACTTC,CASSHQVDIQYF
TRBV28,15,TRBJ1-5,TRBD1,-,TGTGCCAGTGGGTCGGTTCGGACAGGGGAGCAGCCCCAGCATTTT,CASGSVRTGEQPQHF
TRBV7-8,15,TRBJ2-7,-,few,TGTGCCAGCAGAAACTACCGGGACGGGAACTACGAGCAGTACTTC,CASRNYRDGNYEQYF
TRBV29-1,16,TRBJ2-5,TRBD2,many,TGCAGCGTCTCCCAGACTAGCGGGGGCCAGGGGGAGACCCAGTACTTC,CSVSQTSGGQGETQYF
TRBV6-6,13,TRBJ2-7,-,-,TGTGCCAGCAGTTACGACAGGAACTACGAGCAGTACTTC,CASSYDRNYEQYF
TRBV5-1,16,TRBJ1-4,-,-,TGCGCCAGCAGCTTGGCCGGGGGTCCTAAGGATGAAAAACTGTTTTTT,CASSLAGGPKDEKLFF
TRBV10-1,15,TRBJ2-5,TRBD2,-,TGCGCCAGCAGTGAGTCGGGAGGGGCAGAGGCGACCCAGTACTTC,CASSESGGAEATQYF
TRBV23-1,17,TRBJ1-4,-,few,-,CASSQPGRGQLMKNCFF
TRBV7-7,15,TRBJ2-5,TRBD1,many,TGTGCCAGCAGCTTAGGGACAGGGGGCCAAGAGACCCAGTACTTC,CASSLGTGGQETQYF
TRBV20-1,14,TRBJ2-1,-,-,TGCAGTGCTAGAAGGGGACCGACCGGCGTGCGGCAGTTCTTC,CSARRGPTGVRQFF
TRBV20-1,12,TRBJ1-3,-,many,TGCAGTGCTGCTGGGCCCGGAAACACCATATATTTT,CSAAGPGNTIYF
TRBV10-3,11,TRBJ2-3,-,-,TGTGCCATCAGTGATTCGGGGACGCAGTATTTT,CAISDSGTQYF
TRBV5-8,13,TRBJ1-1,TRBD1,-,TGTGCCAGCAGCTTTACAGGGGGATTAGGAGCTTTCTTT,CASSFTGGLGAFF